This TCR beta chain originates from a study of response to subunit inactivated influenza vaccine (dated by TCRdb to 2016 to 2019). Background for the entire study: Deep quantitative T cell receptor repertoire profiling was used in the study to track responses to a trivalent subunit inactivated influenza vaccine. Paper-wide results and their limitations: It was suggested by the authors that each seasonal influenza vaccination may recruit only a limited number of new T cells.

Sequences MNHEY (CDR1) and SVGAGI (CDR2) are obtained from the germline V gene. From cysteine to phenylalanine, the CDR3 is 15 amino acids long. Kept here is only the CDR3 DNA, which spans 45 bases and is read in frame from base 1. Between the V and J ends, shortened by 0 bases and 7 bases respectively, the junction contains 12 bases. Libraries were constructed by RT-PCR. The sequencer listed for this sample is Illumina HiSeq 2500. Using fastp at Q25 and MiXCR, TCRdb reprocessed the public reads and kept productive beta chains. Every CDR3 protein is listed once, alongside the most common genes and DNA of its rows. The sample includes fewer than 550,000 distinct CDR3 sequences, with around 25% observed a single time. The ten largest clones take up around 2% of the sample. On this clonotype itself: Its antigen specificity is not known. Per-base qualities were not stored, and no clone one base away is much larger.

The rearrangement joined TRBV6-5 to TRBJ1-4; no confident D gene assignment can be made. This sample comprised CD4+ T cells sorted from PBMCs, obtained roughly 5 days after vaccination. This clonotype originated in a man aged 50-60 years who received an inactivated influenza vaccine. Donor details come from another sample of the same person, matched by shared clones. DNA sequence: TGTGCCAGCAGTTACTCGGAAGGTGTGTTTGAAAAACTGTTTTTT. It is translated as CASSYSEGVFEKLFF.